The clone carrying this T cell receptor (beta chain) was picked up a small number of times. Its antigen is currently unknown. cDNA libraries for TCR alpha and TCR beta, carrying sample barcodes and UMIs, came from 5'RACE with constant-segment primers. Each CDR3 protein is one row after TCRdb ran MiXCR on the 5' RACE reads. The data contain 450,000 to 650,000 distinct CDR3 sequences, roughly 17% of them singletons. The data were taken from a study of T-cell memory formation after mild COVID-19. About the research overall: TCR clusters were mostly confined to one donor each.

Whole-study results and caveats: Clones shrinking from day 15 to 85 showed even CD4/CD8 mixes; later expanders tilted CD4+. Day 37-peaking second-wave clones had unconfirmed SARS-CoV-2 specificity.

The CDR3 runs 13 residues. V was pared by 2 bases and J by 3 bases, with 11 bases between. The germline gives CDR1 SQVTM, CDR2 ANQGSEA. The chain uses TRBV29-1 and TRBJ2-7; no clear D gene. The material sequenced was PBMCs or a T cell subset sorted from them (not recorded which). This TCR was sampled from an adult woman who had mild COVID-19 (a few samples of this study predate the infection). Cell type and time point are not known. The DNA for the CDR3 is TGCAGCGTTGAAAGCCCCTACAGCTACGAGCAGTACTTC. Its translation is CSVESPYSYEQYF.